This TCR beta chain stems from a study of shared clonotypes between healthy human individuals. The study's findings and limits: Generation of non-shared clonotypes was less probable than generation of clonotypes shared by all four donors.

All of the donors resided in Nashville, Tennessee, and each was a Caucasian adult. Points on this clone: Antigen specificity is unknown.

The assay was immunoSEQ multiplex PCR, and TCRdb's table has in-frame clones only and misses some. This table holds some 2,500,000 clones, approximately 94% found once. Germline V CDR1 and CDR2: SQVTM, ANQGSEA. Trimming shortened V by 4 bases and J by 13 bases, and 14 bases separated the two germline ends. The CDR3 runs 11 residues. The rearrangement links TRBV29-1 to TRBJ2-1; perhaps D is TRBD1 or TRBD2 (5 bases each). The specimen was naive CD4+ T cells from PBMCs. As for subset: CD45RA+ positively selected. The sequence was obtained from a man aged 18 to 30 in good health. Some clones in this sample may be carry-over from other donors' samples. CDR3 in amino acids: CSVVYKGPQFF. The CDR3 DNA sequence: TGCAGCGTTGTGTATAAGGGACCCCAGTTCTTC.